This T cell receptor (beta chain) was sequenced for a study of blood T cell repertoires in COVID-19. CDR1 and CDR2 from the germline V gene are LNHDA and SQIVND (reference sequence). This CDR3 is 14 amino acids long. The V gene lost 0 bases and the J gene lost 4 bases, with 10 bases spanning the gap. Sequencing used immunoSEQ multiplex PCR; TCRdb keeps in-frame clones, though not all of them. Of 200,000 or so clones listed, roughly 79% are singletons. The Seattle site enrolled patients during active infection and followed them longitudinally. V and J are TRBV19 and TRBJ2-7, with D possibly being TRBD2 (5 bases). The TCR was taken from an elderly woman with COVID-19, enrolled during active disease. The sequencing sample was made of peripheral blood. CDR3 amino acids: CASSIELAGYEQYF. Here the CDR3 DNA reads TGTGCCAGTAGTATAGAGCTAGCTGGGTACGAGCAGTACTTC.